This TCR beta chain was documented in a study of radiotherapy plus CTLA-4 blockade in lung cancer (dated by TCRdb to between 2018 and 2020). For the study in its entirety: Among the enrolled patients, around 17% had an objective response, and less than 40% reached disease control.

The library came from the immunoSEQ multiplex PCR assay. Sourced from immuneACCESS, this table was stored by TCRdb with only in-frame sequences that have V and J called. A share of the clones is absent; for the studies checked, an unresolved V gene accounts for under half, and the remainder has no known explanation. The sample includes about 24,000 clones, with over 55% observed a single time. The ten largest clones capture roughly 3% of the sample. Relative to germline, V is missing 5 bases and J is missing 1 base, with 4 bases of the junction outside any gene match. Sequences SGHNT (CDR1) and YYREEE (CDR2) are obtained from the germline V gene (reference sequence). Including the terminal cysteine and phenylalanine, the CDR3 comprises 14 residues. Left in the record is the CDR3 DNA by itself, 42 bases read in frame from the first base. Focal radiation therapy combined with CTLA-4 blockade (ipilimumab) was tested in patients with chemo-refractory metastatic non-small-cell lung cancer.

With respect to this clone: Which antigen it targets is not known. No base quality information exists; no much larger clone differs at one position.

The full study reports these points: After treatment with radiotherapy and ipilimumab, TCR clones that came from tumors expanded in the peripheral blood. The strongest predictors of response were reported to be early dynamic shifts in blood T cell clones along with a rise in serum interferon-beta following radiation.

The V and J genes are TRBV5-4 and TRBJ2-5; 8 middle bases align to TRBD2. The TCR originated in a human donor with non-small cell lung cancer whose response to radiotherapy plus ipilimumab could not be evaluated. This specimen was peripheral blood, taken from a patient treated with radiotherapy plus ipilimumab. The CDR3 region reads CASSPGTSQETQYF. The nucleotide sequence is TGTGCCAGCAGTCCCGGGACTAGCCAAGAGACCCAGTACTTC.